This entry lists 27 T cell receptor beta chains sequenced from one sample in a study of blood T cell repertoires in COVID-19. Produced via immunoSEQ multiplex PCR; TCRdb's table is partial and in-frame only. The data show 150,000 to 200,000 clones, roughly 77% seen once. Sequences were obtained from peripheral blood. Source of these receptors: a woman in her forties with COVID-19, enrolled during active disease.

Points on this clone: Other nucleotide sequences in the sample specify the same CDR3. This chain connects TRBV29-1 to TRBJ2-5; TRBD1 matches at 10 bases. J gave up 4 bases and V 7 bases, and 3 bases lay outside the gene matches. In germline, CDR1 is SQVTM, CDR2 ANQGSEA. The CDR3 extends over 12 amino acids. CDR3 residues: CSADRGRETQYF. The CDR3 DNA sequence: TGCAGCGCCGACAGGGGGCGAGAGACCCAGTACTTC.

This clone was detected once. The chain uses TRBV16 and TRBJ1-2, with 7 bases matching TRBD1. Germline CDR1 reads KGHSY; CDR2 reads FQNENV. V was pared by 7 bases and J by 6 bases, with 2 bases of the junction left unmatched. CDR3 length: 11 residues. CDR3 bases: TGTGCCAGCAACGACAGGGATGGCTACACCTTC. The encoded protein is CASNDRDGYTF.

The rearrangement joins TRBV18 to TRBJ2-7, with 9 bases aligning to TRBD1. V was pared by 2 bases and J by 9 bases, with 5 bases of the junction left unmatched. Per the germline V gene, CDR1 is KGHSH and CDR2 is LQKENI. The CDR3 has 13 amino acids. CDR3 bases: TGTGCCAGCTCACCAGAAGGGACAGGGTTGCAGTACTTC. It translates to CASSPEGTGLQYF.

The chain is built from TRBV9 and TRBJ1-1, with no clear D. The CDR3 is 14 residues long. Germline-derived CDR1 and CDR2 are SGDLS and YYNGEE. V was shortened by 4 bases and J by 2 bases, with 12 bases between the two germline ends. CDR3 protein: CASSTNIPNTEAFF. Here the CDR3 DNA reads TGTGCCAGCAGCACAAACATCCCAAACACTGAAGCTTTCTTT.

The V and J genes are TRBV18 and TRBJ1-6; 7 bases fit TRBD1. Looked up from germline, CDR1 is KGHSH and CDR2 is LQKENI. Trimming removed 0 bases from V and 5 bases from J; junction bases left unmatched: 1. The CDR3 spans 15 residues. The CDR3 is CASSPPTGNNSPLHF. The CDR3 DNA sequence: TGTGCCAGCTCACCACCGACAGGGAATAATTCACCCCTCCACTTT.

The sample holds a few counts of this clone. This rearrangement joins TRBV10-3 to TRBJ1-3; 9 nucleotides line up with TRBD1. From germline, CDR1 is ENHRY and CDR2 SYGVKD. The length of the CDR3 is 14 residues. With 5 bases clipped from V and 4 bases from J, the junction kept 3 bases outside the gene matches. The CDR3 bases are TGTGCCATCAGTCGACAGGGGGACGGAAACACCATATATTTT. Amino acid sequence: CAISRQGDGNTIYF.

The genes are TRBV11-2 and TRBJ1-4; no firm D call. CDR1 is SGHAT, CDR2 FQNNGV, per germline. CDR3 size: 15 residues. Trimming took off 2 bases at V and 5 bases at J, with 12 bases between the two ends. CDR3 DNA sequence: TGTGCCAGCAGCTTACGAGGGCAGGCCAATGAAAAACTGTTTTTT. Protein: CASSLRGQANEKLFF.

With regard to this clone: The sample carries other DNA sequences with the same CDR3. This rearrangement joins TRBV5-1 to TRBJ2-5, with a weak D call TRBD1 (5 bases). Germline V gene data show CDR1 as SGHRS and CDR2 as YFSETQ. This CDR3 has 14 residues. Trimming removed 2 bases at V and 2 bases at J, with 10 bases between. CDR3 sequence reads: CASSLGQGQETQYF. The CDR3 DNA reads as TGCGCCAGCAGCTTAGGGCAGGGACAAGAGACCCAGTACTTC.

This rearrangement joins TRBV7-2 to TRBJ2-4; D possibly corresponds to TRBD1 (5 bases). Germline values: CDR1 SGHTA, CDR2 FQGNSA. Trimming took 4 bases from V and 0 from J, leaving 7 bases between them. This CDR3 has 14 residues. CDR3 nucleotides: TGTGCCAGCAGCTCCAGGGTAGCCAAAAACATTCAGTACTTC. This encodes CASSSRVAKNIQYF.

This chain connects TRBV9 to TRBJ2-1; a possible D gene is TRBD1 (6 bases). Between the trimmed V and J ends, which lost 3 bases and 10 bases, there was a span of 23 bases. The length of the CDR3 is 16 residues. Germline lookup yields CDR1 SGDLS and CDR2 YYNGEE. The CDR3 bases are TGTGCCAGCAGCGCCTCCTTATTGGGACACCTAAGGGAGCAGTTCTTC. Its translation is CASSASLLGHLREQFF.

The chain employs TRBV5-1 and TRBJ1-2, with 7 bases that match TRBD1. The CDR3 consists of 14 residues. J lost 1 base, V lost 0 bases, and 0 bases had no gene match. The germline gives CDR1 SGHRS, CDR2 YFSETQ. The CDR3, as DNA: TGCGCCAGCAGCTTGGACAGGGGTAACTATGGCTACACCTTC. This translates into CASSLDRGNYGYTF.

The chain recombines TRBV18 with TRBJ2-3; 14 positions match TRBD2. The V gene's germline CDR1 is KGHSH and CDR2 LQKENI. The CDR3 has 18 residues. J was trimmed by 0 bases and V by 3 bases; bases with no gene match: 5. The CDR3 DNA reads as TGTGCCAGCTCACCCGGACTAGCGGGAGGCTTTAGCACAGATACGCAGTATTTT. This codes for CASSPGLAGGFSTDTQYF. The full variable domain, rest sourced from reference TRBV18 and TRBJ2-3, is NAGVMQNPRHLVRRRGQEARLRCSPMKGHSHVYWYRQLPEEGLKFMVYLQKENIIDESGMPKERFSAEFPKEGPSILRIQQVVRGDSAAYFCASSPGLAGGFSTDTQYFGPGTRLTVL.

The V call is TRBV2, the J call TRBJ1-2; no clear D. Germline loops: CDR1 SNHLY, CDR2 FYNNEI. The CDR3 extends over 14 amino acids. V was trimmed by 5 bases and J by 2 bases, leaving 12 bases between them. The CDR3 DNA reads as TGTGCCAGCAGTCCCGACGGGTTCAACTATGGCTACACCTTC. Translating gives CASSPDGFNYGYTF.

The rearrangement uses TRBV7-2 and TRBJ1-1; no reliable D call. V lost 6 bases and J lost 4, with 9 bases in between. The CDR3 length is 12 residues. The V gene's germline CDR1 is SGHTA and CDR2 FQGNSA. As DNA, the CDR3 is TGTGCCAGCAGTCCTTTCCGCACTGAAGCTTTCTTT. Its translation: CASSPFRTEAFF.

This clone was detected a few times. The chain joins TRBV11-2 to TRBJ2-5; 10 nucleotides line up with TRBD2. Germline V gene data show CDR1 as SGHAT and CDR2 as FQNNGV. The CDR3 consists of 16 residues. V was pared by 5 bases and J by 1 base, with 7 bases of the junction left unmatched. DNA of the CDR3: TGTGCCAGCAGCACCGGGACTAGCGAGCCCCAAGAGACCCAGTACTTC. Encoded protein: CASSTGTSEPQETQYF.

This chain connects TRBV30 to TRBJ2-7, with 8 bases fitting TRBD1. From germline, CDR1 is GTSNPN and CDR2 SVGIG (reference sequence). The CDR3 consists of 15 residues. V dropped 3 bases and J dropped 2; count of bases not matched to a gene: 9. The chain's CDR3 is CAWSGATGGAYEQYF. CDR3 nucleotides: TGTGCCTGGAGCGGGGCCACAGGGGGAGCCTACGAGCAGTACTTC.

The DNA for the CDR3 is TGTGCCACCAGCAGAGCTCCCAGCTTTGGAGGCTATGGCTACACCTTC. The encoded protein is CATSRAPSFGGYGYTF. This chain joins TRBV15 and TRBJ1-2; no clear D gene. Trimming stripped 1 base from V and 4 bases from J, with 16 bases between. Germline CDR1 reads LNHNV; CDR2 reads YYDKDF (reference sequence). The CDR3 contains 16 residues. The whole variable domain, filled in from reference TRBV15 and TRBJ1-2, reads DAMVIQNPRYQVTQFGKPVTLSCSQTLNHNVMYWYQQKSSQAPKLLFHYYDKDFNNEADTPDNFQSRRPNTSFCFLDIRSPGLGDTAMYLCATSRAPSFGGYGYTFGSGTRLTVV.

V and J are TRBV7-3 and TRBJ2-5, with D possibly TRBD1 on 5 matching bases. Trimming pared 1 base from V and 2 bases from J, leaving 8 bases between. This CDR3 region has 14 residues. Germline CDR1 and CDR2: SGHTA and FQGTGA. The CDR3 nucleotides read TGTGCCAGCAGCTTAAGTCACAGGCAAGAGACCCAGTACTTC. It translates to CASSLSHRQETQYF.

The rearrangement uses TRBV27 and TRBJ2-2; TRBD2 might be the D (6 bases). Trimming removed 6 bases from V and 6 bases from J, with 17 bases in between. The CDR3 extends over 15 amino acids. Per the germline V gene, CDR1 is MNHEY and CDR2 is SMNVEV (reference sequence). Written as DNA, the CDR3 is TGTGCCAGCAGCCCCTTCGGGCGGGACCCCGGGGAGCTGTTTTTT. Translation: CASSPFGRDPGELFF.

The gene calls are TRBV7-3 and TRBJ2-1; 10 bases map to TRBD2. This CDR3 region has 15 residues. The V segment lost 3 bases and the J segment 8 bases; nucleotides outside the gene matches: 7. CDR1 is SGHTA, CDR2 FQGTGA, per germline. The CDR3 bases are TGTGCCAGCAGCTTCCAAGCGGGGGGGCCATATGAGCAGTTCTTC. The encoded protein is CASSFQAGGPYEQFF.

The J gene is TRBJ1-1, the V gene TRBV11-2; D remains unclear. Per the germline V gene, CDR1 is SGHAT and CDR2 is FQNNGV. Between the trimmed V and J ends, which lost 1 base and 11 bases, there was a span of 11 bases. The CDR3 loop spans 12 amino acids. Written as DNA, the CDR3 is TGTGCCAGCAGCTTAGGCACAGCCGAGGCTTTCTTT. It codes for CASSLGTAEAFF. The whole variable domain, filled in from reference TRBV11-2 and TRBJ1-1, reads EAGVAQSPRYKIIEKRQSVAFWCNPISGHATLYWYQQILGQGPKLLIQFQNNGVVDDSQLPKDRFSAERLKGVDSTLKIQPAKLEDSAVYLCASSLGTAEAFFGQGTRLTVV.

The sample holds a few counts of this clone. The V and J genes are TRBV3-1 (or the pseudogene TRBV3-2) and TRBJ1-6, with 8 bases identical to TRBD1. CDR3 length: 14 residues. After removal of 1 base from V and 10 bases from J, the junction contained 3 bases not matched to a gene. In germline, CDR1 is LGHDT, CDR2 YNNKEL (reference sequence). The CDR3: CASSQGTGTSPLHF. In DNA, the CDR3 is TGTGCCAGCAGCCAAGGGACAGGGACCTCACCCCTCCACTTT.

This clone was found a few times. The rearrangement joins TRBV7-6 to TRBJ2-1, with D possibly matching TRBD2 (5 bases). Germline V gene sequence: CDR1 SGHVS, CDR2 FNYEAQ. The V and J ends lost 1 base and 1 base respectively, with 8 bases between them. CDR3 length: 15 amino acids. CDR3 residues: CASSLELVSYNEQFF. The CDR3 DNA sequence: TGTGCCAGCAGCTTAGAACTAGTTTCCTACAATGAGCAGTTCTTC.

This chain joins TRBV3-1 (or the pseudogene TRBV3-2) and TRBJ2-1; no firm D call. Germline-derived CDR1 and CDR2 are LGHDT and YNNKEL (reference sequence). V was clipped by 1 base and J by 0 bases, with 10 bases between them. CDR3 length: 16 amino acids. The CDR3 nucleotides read TGTGCCAGCAGCCAAGGAATAGTATTCTCCTACAATGAGCAGTTCTTC. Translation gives CASSQGIVFSYNEQFF.

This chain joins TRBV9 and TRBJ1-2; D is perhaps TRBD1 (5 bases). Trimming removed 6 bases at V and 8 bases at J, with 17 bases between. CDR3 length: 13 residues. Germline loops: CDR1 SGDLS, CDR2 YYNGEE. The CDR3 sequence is CASTEQVVRGYTF. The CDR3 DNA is TGTGCCAGCACAGAACAGGTGGTAAGGGGCTACACCTTC. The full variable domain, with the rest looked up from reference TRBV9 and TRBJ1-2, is DSGVTQTPKHLITATGQRVTLRCSPRSGDLSVYWYQQSLDQGLQFLIQYYNGEERAKGNILERFSAQQFPDLHSELNLSSLELGDSALYFCASTEQVVRGYTFGSGTRLTVV.

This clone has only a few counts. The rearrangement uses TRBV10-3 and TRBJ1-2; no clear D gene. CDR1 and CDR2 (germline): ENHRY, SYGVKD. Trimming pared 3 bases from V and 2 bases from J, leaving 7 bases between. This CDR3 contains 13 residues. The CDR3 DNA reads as TGTGCCATCAGTGATGGCCCGAACTATGGCTACACCTTC. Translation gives CAISDGPNYGYTF.

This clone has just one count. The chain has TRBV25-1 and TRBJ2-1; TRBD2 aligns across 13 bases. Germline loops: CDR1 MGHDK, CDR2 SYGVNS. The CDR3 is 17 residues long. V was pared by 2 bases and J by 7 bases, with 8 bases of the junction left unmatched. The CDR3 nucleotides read TGTGCCAGCAGTGAACTTCGACTAGCGGGAGGTATGAATGAGCAGTTCTTC. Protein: CASSELRLAGGMNEQFF.